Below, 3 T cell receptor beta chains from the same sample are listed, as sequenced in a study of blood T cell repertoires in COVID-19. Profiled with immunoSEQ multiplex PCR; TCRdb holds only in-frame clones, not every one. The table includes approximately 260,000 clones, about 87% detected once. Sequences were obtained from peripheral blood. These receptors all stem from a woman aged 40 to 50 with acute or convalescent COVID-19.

In DNA, the CDR3 is TGTGCCACCAGTGATTCCGGGACTAGCGGGGGGTGGGGGACCCAGTACTTC. This encodes CATSDSGTSGGWGTQYF. The V call is TRBV24-1, the J call TRBJ2-5, with 15 positions matching TRBD2. The CDR3 spans 17 residues. V shed 2 bases, J shed 7 bases, and the junction held 7 bases outside the gene matches. Germline CDR1 reads KGHDR; CDR2 reads SFDVKD.

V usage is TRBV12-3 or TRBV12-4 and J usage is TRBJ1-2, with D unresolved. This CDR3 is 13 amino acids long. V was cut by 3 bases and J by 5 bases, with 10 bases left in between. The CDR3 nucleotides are TGTGCCAGCAGTTTTAGAGGGAAATATGGCTACACCTTC. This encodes CASSFRGKYGYTF.

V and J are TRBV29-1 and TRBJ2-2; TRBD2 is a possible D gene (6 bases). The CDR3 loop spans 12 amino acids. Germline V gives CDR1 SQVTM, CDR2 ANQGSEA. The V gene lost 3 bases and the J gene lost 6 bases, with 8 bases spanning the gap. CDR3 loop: CSVDGGSGELFF. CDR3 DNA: TGCAGCGTTGATGGGGGGTCCGGGGAGCTGTTTTTT.